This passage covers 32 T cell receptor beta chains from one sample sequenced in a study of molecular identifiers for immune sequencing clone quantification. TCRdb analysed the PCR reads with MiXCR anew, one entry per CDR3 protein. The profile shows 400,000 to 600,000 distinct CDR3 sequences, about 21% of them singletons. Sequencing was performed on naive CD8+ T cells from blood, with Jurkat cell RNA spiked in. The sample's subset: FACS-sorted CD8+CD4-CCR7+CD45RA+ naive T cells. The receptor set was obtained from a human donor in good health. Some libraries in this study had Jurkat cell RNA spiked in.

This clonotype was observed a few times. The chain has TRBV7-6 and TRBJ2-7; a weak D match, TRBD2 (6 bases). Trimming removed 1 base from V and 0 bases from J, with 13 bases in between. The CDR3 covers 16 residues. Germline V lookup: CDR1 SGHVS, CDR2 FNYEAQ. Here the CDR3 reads CASSLEVSGSSYEQYF. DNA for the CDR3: TGTGCCAGCAGCTTAGAGGTTAGCGGAAGCTCCTACGAGCAGTACTTC.

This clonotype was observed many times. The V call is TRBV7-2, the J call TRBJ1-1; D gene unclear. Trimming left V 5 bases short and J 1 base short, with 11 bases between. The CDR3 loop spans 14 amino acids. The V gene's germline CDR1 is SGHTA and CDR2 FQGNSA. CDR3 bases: TGTGCCAGCAGCGAAATCCTATGGAACACTGAAGCTTTCTTT. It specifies CASSEILWNTEAFF.

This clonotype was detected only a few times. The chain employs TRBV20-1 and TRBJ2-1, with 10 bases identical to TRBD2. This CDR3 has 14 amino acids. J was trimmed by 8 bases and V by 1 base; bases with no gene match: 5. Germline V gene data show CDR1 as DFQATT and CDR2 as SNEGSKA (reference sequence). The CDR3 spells CSARGTSGWDEQFF. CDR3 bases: TGCAGTGCTAGAGGGACTAGCGGATGGGATGAGCAGTTCTTC.

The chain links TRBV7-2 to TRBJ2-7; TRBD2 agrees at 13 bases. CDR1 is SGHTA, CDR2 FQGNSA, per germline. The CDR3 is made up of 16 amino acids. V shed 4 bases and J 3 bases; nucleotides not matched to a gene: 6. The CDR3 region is CASSSSLAGGLYEQYF. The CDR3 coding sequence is TGTGCCAGCAGCTCGTCACTAGCGGGGGGGCTCTACGAGCAGTACTTC.

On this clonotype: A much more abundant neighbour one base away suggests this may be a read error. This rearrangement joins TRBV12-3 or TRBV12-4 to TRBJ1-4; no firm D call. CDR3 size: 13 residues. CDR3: CASSLLAEENLFF. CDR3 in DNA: TGTGCCAGCAGTTTACTAGCGGAGGAAAACCTGTTTTTT.

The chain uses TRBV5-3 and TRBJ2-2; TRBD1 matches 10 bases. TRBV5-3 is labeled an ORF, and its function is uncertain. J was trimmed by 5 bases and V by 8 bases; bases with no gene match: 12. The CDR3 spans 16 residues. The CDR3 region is CASSEGGTGVTGELFF. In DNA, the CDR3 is TGTGCCAGCAGCGAGGGGGGGACAGGGGTTACCGGGGAGCTGTTTTTT.

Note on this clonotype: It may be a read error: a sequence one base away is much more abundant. The CDR3 bases are TGCAGCGGGGGGCCCGAATACTACGAGCGGTACTTC. It codes for CSGGPEYYERYF. The chain combines TRBV29-1 with TRBJ2-7, with D maybe TRBD1 (6 bases). CDR1 and CDR2 from the germline V gene are SQVTM and ANQGSEA. The CDR3 is made up of 12 amino acids.

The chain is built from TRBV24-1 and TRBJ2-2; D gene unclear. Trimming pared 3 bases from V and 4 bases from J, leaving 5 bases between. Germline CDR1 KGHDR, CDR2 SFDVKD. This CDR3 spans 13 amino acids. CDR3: CATSDMLTGELFF. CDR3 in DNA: TGTGCCACCAGTGATATGCTCACCGGGGAGCTGTTTTTT.

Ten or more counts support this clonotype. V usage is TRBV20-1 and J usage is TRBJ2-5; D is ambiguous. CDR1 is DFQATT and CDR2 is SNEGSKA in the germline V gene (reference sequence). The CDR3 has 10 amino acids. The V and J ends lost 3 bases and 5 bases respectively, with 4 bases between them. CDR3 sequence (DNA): TGCAGTGCTAGTTTGGAGACCCAGTACTTC. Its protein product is CSASLETQYF.

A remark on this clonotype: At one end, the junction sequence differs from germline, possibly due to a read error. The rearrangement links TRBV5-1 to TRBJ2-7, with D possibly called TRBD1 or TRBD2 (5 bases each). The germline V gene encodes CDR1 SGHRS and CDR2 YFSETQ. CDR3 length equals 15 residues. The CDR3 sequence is CDSSPGTGISDEQYF. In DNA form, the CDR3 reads TGCGACAGCAGCCCAGGGACCGGGATCTCGGACGAGCAGTACTTC. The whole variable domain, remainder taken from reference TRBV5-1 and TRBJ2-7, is KAGVTQTPRYLIKTRGQQVTLSCSPISGHRSVSWYQQTPGQGLQFLFEYFSETQRNKGNFPGRFSGRQFSNSRSEMNVSTLELGDSALYLCDSSPGTGISDEQYFGPGTRLTVT.

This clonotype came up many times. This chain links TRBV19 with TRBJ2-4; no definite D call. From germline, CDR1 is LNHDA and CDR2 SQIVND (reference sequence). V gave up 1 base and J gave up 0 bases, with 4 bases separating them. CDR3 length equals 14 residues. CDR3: CASSIASAKNIQYF. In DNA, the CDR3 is TGTGCCAGTAGTATAGCCTCAGCCAAAAACATTCAGTACTTC.

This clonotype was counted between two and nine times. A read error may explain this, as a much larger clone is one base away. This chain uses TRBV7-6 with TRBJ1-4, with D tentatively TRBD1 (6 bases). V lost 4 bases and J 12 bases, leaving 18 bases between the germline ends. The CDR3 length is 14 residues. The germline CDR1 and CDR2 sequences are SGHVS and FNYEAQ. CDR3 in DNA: TGTGCCAGCAGCTCCCCGACAGGCCCGCAAGAACTGTTTTTT. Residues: CASSSPTGPQELFF.

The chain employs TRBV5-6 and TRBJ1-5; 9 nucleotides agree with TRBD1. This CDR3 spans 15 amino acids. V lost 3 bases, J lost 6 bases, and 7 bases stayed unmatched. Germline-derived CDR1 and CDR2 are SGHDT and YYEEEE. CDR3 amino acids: CASSWGQGKSQPQHF. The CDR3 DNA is TGTGCCAGCAGCTGGGGACAGGGAAAAAGTCAGCCCCAGCATTTT.

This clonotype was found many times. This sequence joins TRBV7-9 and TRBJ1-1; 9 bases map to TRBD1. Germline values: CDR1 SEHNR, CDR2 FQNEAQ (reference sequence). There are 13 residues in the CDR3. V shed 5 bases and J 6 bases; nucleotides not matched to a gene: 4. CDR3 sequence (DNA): TGTGCCAGCAGCATACAGGGGGCAGCTGAAGCTTTCTTT. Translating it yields CASSIQGAAEAFF. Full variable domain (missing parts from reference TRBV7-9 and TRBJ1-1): DTGVSQNPRHKITKRGQNVTFRCDPISEHNRLYWYRQTLGQGPEFLTYFQNEAQLEKSRLLSDRFSAERPKGSFSTLEIQRTEQGDSAMYLCASSIQGAAEAFFGQGTRLTVV.

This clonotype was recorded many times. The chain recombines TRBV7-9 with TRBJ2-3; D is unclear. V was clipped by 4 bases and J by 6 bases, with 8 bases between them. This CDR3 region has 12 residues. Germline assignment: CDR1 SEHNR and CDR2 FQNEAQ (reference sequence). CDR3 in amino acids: CASSWRSDTQYF. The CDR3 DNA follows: TGTGCCAGCAGCTGGAGATCTGATACGCAGTATTTT.

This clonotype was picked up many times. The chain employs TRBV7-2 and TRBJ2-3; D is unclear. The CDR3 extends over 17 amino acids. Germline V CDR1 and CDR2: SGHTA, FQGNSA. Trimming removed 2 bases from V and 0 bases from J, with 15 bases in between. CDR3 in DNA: TGTGCCAGCAGCTTATTCTACGTGACAACTAGCACAGATACGCAGTATTTT. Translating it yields CASSLFYVTTSTDTQYF.

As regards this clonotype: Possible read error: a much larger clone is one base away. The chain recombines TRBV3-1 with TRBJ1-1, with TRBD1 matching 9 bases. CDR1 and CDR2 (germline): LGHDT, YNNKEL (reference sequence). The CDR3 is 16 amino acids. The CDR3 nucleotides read TGTGCCAGCAGCCCGGGGACAGGGTATACGAACACTGAAGCTTCCTTT. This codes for CASSPGTGYTNTEASF. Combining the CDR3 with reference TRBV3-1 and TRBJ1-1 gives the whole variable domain DTAVSQTPKYLVTQMGNDKSIKCEQNLGHDTMYWYKQDSKKFLKIMFSYNNKELIINETVPNRFSPKSPDKAHLNLHINSLELGDSAVYFCASSPGTGYTNTEASFGQGTRLTVV.

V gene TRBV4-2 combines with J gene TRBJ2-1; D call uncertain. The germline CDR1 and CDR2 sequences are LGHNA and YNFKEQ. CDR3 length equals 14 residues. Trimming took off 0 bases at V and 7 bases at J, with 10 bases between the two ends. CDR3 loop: CASSQEGDGNEQFF. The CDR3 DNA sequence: TGTGCCAGCAGCCAAGAAGGTGACGGGAATGAGCAGTTCTTC.

CDR3 sequence reads: CASSLSPGTSGTDTQYF. In DNA, the CDR3 is TGTGCCAGCAGTTTATCTCCCGGGACTAGCGGCACAGATACGCAGTATTTT. This chain joins TRBV27 and TRBJ2-3; 10 bases line up with TRBD2. This CDR3 contains 17 residues. CDR1 is MNHEY and CDR2 is SMNVEV in the germline V gene (reference sequence). J lost 1 base, V lost 0 bases, and 4 bases had no gene match.

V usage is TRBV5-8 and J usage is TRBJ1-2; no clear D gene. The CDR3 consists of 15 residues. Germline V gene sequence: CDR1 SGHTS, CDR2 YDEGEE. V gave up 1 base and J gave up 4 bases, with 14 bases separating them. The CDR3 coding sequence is TGTGCCAGCAGCTTGTACTCGCGTGATGGCTATGGCTACACCTTC. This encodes CASSLYSRDGYGYTF.

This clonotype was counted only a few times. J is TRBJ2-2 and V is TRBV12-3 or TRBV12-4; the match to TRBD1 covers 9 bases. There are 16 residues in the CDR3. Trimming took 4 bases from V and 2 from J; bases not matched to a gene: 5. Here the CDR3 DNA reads TGTGCCAGCAGTTCCCTGGACAGGGGTAACACCGGGGAGCTGTTTTTT. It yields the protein CASSSLDRGNTGELFF.

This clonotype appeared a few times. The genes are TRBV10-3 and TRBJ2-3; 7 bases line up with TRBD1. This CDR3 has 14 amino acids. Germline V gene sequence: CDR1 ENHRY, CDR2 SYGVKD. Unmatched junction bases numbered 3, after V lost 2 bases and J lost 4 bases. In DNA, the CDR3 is TGTGCCATCAGTGAGCCGACAGGGCCAGATACGCAGTATTTT. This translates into CAISEPTGPDTQYF.

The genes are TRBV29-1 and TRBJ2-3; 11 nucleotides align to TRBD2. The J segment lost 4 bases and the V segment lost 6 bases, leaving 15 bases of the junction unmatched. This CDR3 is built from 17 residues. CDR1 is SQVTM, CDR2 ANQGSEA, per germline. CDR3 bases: TGCAGCGTCGTGGGGGTGCCCGGGACTAGCGGAGCAGATACGCAGTATTTT. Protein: CSVVGVPGTSGADTQYF.

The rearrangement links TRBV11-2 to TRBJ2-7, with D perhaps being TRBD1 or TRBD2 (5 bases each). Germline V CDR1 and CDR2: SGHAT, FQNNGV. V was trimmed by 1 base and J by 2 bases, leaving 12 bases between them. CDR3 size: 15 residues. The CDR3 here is CASSLVGDQAYEQYF. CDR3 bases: TGTGCCAGCAGCTTAGTGGGGGACCAGGCCTACGAGCAGTACTTC.

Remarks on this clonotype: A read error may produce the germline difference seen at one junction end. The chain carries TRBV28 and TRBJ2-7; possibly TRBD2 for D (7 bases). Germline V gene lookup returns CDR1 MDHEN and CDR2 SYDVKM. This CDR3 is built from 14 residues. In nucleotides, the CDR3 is TGTGCCAGCAGTTTACTGGCAGGGGACTACGTGCAGTACTTC. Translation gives CASSLLAGDYVQYF.

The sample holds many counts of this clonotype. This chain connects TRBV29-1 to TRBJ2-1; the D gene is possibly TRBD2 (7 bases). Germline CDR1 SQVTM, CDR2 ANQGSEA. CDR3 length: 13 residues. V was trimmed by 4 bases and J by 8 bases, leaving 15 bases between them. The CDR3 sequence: CSVAGGAGDEQFF. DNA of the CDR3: TGCAGCGTTGCGGGGGGCGCAGGGGATGAGCAGTTCTTC.

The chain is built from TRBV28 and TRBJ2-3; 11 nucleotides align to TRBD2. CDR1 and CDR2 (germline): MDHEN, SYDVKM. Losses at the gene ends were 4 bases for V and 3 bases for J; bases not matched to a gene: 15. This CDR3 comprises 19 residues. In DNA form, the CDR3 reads TGTGCCAGCAGTTCTTGGATAGTAGCGGGAGGGCCGGGGACAGATACGCAGTATTTT. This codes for CASSSWIVAGGPGTDTQYF.

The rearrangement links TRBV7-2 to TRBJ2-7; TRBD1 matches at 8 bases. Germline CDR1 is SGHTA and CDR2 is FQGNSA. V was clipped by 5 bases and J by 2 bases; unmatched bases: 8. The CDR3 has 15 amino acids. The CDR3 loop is CASSTGTGFPYEQYF. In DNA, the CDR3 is TGTGCCAGCAGCACCGGGACAGGCTTTCCCTACGAGCAGTACTTC.

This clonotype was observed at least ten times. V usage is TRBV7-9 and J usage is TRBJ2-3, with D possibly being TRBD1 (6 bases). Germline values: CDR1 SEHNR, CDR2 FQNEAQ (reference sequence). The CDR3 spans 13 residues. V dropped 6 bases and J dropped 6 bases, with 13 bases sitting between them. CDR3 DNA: TGTGCCAGCAGGTCCAGGGGAAGGGATACGCAGTATTTT. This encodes CASRSRGRDTQYF. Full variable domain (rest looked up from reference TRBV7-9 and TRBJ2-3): DTGVSQNPRHKITKRGQNVTFRCDPISEHNRLYWYRQTLGQGPEFLTYFQNEAQLEKSRLLSDRFSAERPKGSFSTLEIQRTEQGDSAMYLCASRSRGRDTQYFGPGTRLTVL.

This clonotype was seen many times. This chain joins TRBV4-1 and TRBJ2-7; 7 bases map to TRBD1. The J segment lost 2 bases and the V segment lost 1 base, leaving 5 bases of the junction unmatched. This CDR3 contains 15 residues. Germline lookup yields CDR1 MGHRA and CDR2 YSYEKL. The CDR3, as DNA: TGCGCCAGCAGCCAAGCCGGGACAGCAGCCTACGAGCAGTACTTC. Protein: CASSQAGTAAYEQYF.

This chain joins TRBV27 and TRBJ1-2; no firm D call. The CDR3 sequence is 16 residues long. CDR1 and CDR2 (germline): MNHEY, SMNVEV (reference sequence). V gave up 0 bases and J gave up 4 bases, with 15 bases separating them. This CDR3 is CASSLSAPNPRYGYTF. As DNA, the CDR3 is TGTGCCAGCAGTTTATCGGCTCCTAACCCGCGCTATGGCTACACCTTC.

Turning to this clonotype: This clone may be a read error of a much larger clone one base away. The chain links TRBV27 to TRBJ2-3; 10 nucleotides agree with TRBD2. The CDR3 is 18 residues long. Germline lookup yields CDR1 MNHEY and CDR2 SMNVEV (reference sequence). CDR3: CTSSSAPLAGATSDTQYF. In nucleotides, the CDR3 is TGTACCAGCAGTTCGGCCCCTCTAGCGGGGGCTACTAGCGATACGCAGTATTTT.